Detailed here is one TCR beta chain. What it binds is unknown. This table comes from immunoSEQ multiplex PCR, and its TCRdb copy is limited to in-frame clones, with some not included. The profile shows tens of thousands of clones, around nine tenths of them singletons. CDR3 length: 13 residues. From germline, CDR1 is SGHRS and CDR2 YFSETQ. Trimming took 7 bases from V and 6 from J, leaving 14 bases between them. This sample is drawn from a study of OX40 agonist ivuxolimab in advanced cancers. Study-level findings and limits: Among some nonresponders, normalized T-cell clonal expansion was also low. Partial responders dosed at 0.1-3.0 mg/kg displayed clonal expansion ranking among the lowest.

With baseline, cycle 4 day 1, and cycle 7 day 1 as timepoints, blood was sampled. The chain recombines TRBV5-1 with TRBJ2-1; D is perhaps TRBD1 (6 bases). This specimen was CD4+ or CD8+ T cells sorted from blood, taken in a trial of the OX40 agonist ivuxolimab. This sequence originates from an adult with an advanced solid tumor such as melanoma, head and neck, liver or kidney cancer. The CDR3 sequence: CASGETGLNEQFF. CDR3 coding DNA: TGCGCCAGCGGGGAGACAGGACTCAATGAGCAGTTCTTC.